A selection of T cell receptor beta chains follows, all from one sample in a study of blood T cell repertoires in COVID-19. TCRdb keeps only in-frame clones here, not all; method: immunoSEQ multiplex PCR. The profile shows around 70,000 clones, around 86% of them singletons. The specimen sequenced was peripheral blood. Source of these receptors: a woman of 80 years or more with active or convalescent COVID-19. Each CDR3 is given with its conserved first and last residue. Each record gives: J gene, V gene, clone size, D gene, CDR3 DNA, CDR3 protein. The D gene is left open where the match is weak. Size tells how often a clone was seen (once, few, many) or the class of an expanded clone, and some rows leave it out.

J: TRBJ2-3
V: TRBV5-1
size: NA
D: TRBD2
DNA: TGCGCCAGCAGCTTGGGCACCACTAGCGGGGGCACAGATACGCAGTATTTT
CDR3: CASSLGTTSGGTDTQYF

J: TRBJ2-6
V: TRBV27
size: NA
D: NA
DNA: TGTGCCAGCAGTAGTGAGGGATCCGGGGCCAACGTCCTGACTTTC
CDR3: CASSSEGSGANVLTF

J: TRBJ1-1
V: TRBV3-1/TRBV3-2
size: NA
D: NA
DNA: TGTGCCAGCAGCCAAGATGCGGGTAGGTCGGTAGACACTGAAGCTTTCTTT
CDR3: CASSQDAGRSVDTEAFF

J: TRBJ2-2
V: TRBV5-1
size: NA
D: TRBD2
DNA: TGCGCCAGCACCCGGGGGGATGGCGGGGAGCTGTTTTTT
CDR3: CASTRGDGGELFF

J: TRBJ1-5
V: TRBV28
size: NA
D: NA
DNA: TGTGCCAGCCGAGCCCCGGCAGGATCCAATCAGCCCCAGCATTTT
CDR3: CASRAPAGSNQPQHF

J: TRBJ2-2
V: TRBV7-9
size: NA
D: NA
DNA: TGTGCCAGCAGCTTCGGGCGGGGGCGGACCGGGGAGCTGTTTTTT
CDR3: CASSFGRGRTGELFF

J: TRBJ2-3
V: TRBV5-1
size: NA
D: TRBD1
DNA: TGCGCCAGCAGCAAAGGGACAGGGATCTCAGATACGCAGTATTTT
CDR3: CASSKGTGISDTQYF

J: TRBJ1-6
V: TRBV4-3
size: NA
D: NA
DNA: TGCGCCAGCAGCCAAGAATTGAACGGCGGGGGGAATTCACCCCTCCACTTT
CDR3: CASSQELNGGGNSPLHF

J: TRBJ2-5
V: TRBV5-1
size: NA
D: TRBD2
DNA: TGCGCCAGCAGCTTGGGACTAGCGGGGGGGCGTTCGGAGACCCAGTACTTC
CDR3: CASSLGLAGGRSETQYF

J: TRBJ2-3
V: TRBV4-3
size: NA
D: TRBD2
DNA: TGCGCCAGCAGCCAAGAGGGCGGGGGGGCCCAAGATACGCAGTATTTT
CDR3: CASSQEGGGAQDTQYF

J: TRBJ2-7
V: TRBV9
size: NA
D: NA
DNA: TGTGCCAGCAGCACTGGACAGTCCTACGAGCAGTACTTC
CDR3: CASSTGQSYEQYF

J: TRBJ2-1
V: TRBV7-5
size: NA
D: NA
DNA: TGTGCCAGAAGCTTACTAGCGGGGAGGACTACCTACAATGAGCAGTTCTTC
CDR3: CARSLLAGRTTYNEQFF

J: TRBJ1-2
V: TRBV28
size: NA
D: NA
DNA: TGTGCCAGCGATGAGGGGGAGGGAGCTTACTATGGCTACACCTTC
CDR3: CASDEGEGAYYGYTF

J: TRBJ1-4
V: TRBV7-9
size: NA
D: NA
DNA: TGTGCCAGCAGCTTTGTCCGGGGATTGCAAGAAAAACTGTTTTTT
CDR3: CASSFVRGLQEKLFF

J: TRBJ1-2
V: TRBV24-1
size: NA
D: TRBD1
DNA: TGTGCCACCAGTGACCCTTCCTACAGGGGGCGGAACTATGGCTACACCTTC
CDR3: CATSDPSYRGRNYGYTF

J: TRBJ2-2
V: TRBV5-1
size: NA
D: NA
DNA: TGCGCCAGCAGCCCCGGGACATTGACCGGGGAGCTGTTTTTT
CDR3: CASSPGTLTGELFF

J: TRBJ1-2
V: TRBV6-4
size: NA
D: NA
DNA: TGTGCCAGCGGGGCAAGAGTTGGGCTTTATGGCTACACCTTC
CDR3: CASGARVGLYGYTF

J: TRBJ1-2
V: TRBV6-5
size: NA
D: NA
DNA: TGTGCCAGCAGGATAGACAGTTTATATGGCTACACCTTC
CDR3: CASRIDSLYGYTF

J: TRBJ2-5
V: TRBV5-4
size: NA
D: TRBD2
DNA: TGTGCCAGCAGCTTGCGGACTAGCGGGGGGGCCGAGACCCAGTACTTC
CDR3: CASSLRTSGGAETQYF

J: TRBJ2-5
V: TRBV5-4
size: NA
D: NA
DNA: TGTGCCAGCAGCCAGCTAAACAGGGACCAAGAGACCCAGTACTTC
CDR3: CASSQLNRDQETQYF

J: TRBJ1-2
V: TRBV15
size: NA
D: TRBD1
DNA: TGTGCCACCAGCAGAGACGCCTGGGGAGGGACAGGGGACTTC
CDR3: CATSRDAWGGTGDF

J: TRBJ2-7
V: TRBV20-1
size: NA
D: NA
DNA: TGCAGTGCTAGTAAGGCTGGCCCGGAGGGCTACGAGCAGTACTTC
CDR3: CSASKAGPEGYEQYF

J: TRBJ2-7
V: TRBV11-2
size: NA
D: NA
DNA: TGTGCCAGCAGCTTAGACAGGGAAGGTGAGCAGTACTTC
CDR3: CASSLDREGEQYF

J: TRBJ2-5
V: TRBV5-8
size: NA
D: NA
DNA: TGTGCCAGCAGCTTAATCAGGGGAGGGGAGACCCAGTACTTC
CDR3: CASSLIRGGETQYF

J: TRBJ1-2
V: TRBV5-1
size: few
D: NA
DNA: TGCGCCAGCAGCGTCTCGGGAGGATCAGGGGTTGGCTACACCTTC
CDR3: CASSVSGGSGVGYTF

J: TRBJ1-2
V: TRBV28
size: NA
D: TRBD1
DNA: TGTGCCAGCAGTCTCTCCGGGACAGGGGACTATGGCTACACCTTC
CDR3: CASSLSGTGDYGYTF

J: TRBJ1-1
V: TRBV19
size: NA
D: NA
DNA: TGTGCCAGTAGATCAATGAACACTGAAGCTTTCTTT
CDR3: CASRSMNTEAFF

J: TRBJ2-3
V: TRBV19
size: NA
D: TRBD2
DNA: TGTGCCAGTAAGCAGGCAGCGGGGGGGCCCCCAGATACGCAGTATTTT
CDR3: CASKQAAGGPPDTQYF

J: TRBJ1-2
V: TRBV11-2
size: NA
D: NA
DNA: TGTGCCAGCAGCCCCGGGGGGCTATATGGCTACACCTTC
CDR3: CASSPGGLYGYTF

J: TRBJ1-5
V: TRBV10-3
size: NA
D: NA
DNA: TGTGCCGCAGGGAAGGTGAGCAATCAGCCCCAGCATTTT
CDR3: CAAGKVSNQPQHF

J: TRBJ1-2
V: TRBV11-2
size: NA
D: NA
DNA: TGTGCCAGCAGCCAGGGGCTCGTGGGGCTGTATGGCTACACCTTC
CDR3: CASSQGLVGLYGYTF

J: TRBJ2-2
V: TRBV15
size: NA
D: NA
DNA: TGTGCCACCAGCAGAGGGCAAAGCGCGAACACCGGGGAGCTGTTTTTT
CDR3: CATSRGQSANTGELFF

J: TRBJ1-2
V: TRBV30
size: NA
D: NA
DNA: TGTGCCTGGAGTGTCACAGGGCGGCCCTATGGCTACACCTTC
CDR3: CAWSVTGRPYGYTF

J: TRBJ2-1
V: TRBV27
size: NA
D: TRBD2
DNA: TGTGCCAGCAGTTTCTGGCGGGGGGGCAATGAGCAGTTCTTC
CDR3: CASSFWRGGNEQFF

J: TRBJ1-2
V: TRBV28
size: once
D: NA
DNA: TGTGCCAGCTACTCGCCCGGGACAAGGGCATATGGCTACACCTTC
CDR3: CASYSPGTRAYGYTF

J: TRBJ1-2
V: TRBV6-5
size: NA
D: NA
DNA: TGTGCCAGCTGGAGTAATGGCTACACCTTC
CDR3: CASWSNGYTF

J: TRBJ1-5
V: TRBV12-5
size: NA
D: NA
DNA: TGTGCTAGTGGTTTAAGAGGGTGGAGGGGGCCCCAGCATTTT
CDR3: CASGLRGWRGPQHF

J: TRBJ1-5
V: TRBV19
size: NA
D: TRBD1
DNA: TGTGCCAGTAGTACAACAGGGGCGGAACAGCCCCAGCATTTT
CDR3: CASSTTGAEQPQHF

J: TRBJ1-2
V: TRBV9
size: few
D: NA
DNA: TGTGCCAGCAGCCCTTCAATCGGGGGGTCTAGATCCTATGGCTACACCTTC
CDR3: CASSPSIGGSRSYGYTF

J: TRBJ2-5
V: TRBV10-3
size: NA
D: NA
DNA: TGTGCCATCAGTGAGTCGTTTAGCGGCTACCAAGAGACCCAGTACTTC
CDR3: CAISESFSGYQETQYF

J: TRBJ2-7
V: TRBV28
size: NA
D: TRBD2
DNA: TGTGCCAGCAGTCCCCCGGGACTAGCGGGGGGGCGTCTGGGCGAGCAGTACTTC
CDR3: CASSPPGLAGGRLGEQYF

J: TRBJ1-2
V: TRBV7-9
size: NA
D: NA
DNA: TGTGCCAGCAGCTTACCGGGGTCTAACTATGGCTACACCTTC
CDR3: CASSLPGSNYGYTF

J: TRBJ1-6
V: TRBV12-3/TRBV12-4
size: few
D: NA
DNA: TGTGCCAGCAGTTTCAGCCGGGATTCACCCCTCCACTTT
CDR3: CASSFSRDSPLHF

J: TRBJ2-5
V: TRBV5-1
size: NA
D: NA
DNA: TGCGCCAGCAGCCTAACGGGGACGGGGGAGGAGACCCAGTACTTC
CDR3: CASSLTGTGEETQYF

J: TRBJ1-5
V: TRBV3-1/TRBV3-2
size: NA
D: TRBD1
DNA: TGTGCCAGCAGCCCCGGGGCAGGGGGGAGTCAGCCCCAGCATTTT
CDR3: CASSPGAGGSQPQHF

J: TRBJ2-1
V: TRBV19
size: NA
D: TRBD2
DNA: TGTGCCAGTAGTATAGTCCTAGCGGGGTCCTACAATGAGCAGTTCTTC
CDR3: CASSIVLAGSYNEQFF

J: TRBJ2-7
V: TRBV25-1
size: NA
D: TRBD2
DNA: TGTGCCAGCAGTGAATCCCTAGGACTAGCCGTAATTAACGAGCAGTACTTC
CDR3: CASSESLGLAVINEQYF

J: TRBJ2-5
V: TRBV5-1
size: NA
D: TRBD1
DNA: TGCGCCAGCAGCTTCAGGGGGCAAGAGACCCAGTACTTC
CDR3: CASSFRGQETQYF

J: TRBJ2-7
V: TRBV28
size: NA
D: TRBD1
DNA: TGTGCCAGCTGGACCCTCCGGGACAGGGGATCCTACGAGCAGTACTTC
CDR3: CASWTLRDRGSYEQYF

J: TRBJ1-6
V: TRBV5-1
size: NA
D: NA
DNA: TGCGCCAGCAGCATAGATAGGAGCACCTATAATTCACCCCTCCACTTT
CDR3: CASSIDRSTYNSPLHF

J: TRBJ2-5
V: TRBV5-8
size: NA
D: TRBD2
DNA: TGTGCCAGCAGCCTCGGCAGCGGGGGTTTAAAGGAGACCCAGTACTTC
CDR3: CASSLGSGGLKETQYF

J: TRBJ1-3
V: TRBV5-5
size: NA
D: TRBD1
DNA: TGTGCCAGCAGCCGGGACAGGAGCTCTGGAAACACCATATATTTT
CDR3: CASSRDRSSGNTIYF

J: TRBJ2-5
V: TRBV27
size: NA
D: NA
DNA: TGTGCCAGCAGTTTCCGACTAGGATGGGGCGAGACCCAGTACTTC
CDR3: CASSFRLGWGETQYF